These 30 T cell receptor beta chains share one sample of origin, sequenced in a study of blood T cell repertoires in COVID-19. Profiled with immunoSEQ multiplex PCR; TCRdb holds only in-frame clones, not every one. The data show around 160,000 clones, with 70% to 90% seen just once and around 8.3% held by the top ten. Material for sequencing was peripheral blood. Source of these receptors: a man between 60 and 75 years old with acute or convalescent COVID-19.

The CDR3 region is CASSRGAGSYEQYF. Written as DNA, the CDR3 is TGTGCCAGCAGCCGAGGGGCGGGATCCTACGAGCAGTACTTC. J is TRBJ2-7 and V is TRBV7-3; perhaps TRBD2 as D (6 bases). The CDR3 is 14 residues long. Trimming shortened V by 5 bases and J by 1 base, and 12 bases separated the two germline ends. Germline V gene sequence: CDR1 SGHTA, CDR2 FQGTGA.

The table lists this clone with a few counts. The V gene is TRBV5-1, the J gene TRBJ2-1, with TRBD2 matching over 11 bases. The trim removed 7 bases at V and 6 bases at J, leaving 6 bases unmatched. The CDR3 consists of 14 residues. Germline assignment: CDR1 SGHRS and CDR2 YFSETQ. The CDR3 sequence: CASEELAGANEQFF. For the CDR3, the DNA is TGCGCCAGCGAGGAACTAGCGGGAGCCAATGAGCAGTTCTTC.

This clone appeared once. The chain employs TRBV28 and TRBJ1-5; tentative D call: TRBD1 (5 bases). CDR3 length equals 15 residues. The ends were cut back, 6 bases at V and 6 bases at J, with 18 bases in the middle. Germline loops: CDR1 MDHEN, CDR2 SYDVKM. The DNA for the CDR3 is TGTGCCAGCAGCCTGCGGGGGGGTATGATTCAGCCCCAGCATTTT. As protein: CASSLRGGMIQPQHF.

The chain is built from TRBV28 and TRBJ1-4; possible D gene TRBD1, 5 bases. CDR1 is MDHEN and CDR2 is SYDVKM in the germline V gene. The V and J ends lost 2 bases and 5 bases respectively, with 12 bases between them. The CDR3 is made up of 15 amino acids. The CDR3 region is CASSLTAGPNEKLFF. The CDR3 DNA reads TGTGCCAGCAGTTTAACGGCAGGGCCAAATGAAAAACTGTTTTTT. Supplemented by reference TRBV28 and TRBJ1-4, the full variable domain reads DVKVTQSSRYLVKRTGEKVFLECVQDMDHENMFWYRQDPGLGLRLIYFSYDVKMKEKGDIPEGYSVSREKKERFSLILESASTNQTSMYLCASSLTAGPNEKLFFGSGTQLSVL.

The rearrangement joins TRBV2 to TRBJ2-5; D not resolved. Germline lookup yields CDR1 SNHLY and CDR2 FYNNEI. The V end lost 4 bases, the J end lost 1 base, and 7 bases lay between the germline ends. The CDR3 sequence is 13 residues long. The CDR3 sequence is CASSGNLQETQYF. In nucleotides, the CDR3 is TGTGCCAGCAGTGGTAATCTCCAAGAGACCCAGTACTTC.

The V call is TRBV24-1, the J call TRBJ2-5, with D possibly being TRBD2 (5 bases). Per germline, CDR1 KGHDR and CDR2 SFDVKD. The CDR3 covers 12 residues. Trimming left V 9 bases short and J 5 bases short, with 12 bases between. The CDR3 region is CATEGVDETQYF. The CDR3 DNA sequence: TGTGCCACCGAGGGTGTGGATGAGACCCAGTACTTC.

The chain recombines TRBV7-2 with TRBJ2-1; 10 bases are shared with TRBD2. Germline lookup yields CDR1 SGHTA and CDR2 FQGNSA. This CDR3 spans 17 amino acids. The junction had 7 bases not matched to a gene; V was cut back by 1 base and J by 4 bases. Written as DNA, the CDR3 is TGTGCCAGCAGCTTAGACTGGGCTAGCGGGAGATACAATGAGCAGTTCTTC. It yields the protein CASSLDWASGRYNEQFF.

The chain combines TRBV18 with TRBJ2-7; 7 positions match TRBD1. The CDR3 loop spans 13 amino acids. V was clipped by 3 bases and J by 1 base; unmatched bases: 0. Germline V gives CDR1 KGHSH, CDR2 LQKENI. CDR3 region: CASSPGQSYEQYF. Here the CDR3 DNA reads TGTGCCAGCTCACCGGGACAGTCCTACGAGCAGTACTTC.

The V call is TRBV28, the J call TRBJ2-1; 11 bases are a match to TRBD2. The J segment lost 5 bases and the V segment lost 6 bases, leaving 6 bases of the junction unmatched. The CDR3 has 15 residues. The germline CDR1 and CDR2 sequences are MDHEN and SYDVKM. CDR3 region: CASSPGTSGNNEQFF. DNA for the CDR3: TGTGCCAGCAGCCCGGGGACTAGCGGAAACAATGAGCAGTTCTTC.

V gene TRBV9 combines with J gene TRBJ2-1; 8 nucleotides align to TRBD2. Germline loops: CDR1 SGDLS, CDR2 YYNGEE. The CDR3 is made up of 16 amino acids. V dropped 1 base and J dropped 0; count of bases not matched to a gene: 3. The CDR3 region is CASSVRSGSSYNEQFF. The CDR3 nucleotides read TGTGCCAGCAGCGTAAGGAGCGGGAGCTCCTACAATGAGCAGTTCTTC.

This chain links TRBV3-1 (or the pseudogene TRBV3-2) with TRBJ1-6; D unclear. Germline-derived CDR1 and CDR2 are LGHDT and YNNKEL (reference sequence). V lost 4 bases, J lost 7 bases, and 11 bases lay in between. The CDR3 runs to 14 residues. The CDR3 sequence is CASSLGGFNSPLHF. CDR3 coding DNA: TGTGCCAGCAGCCTCGGAGGGTTCAATTCACCCCTCCACTTT.

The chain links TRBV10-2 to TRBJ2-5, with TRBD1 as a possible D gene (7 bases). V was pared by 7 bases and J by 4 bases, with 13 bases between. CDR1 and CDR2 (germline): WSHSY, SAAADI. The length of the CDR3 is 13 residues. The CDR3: CASNGQGGETQYF. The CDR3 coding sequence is TGCGCCAGCAATGGGCAGGGGGGAGAGACCCAGTACTTC.

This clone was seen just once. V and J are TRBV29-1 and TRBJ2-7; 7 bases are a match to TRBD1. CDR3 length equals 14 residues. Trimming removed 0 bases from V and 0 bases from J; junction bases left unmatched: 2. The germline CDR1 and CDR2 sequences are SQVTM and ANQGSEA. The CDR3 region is CSVEDGTVSYEQYF. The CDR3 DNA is TGCAGCGTTGAAGACGGGACAGTCTCCTACGAGCAGTACTTC.

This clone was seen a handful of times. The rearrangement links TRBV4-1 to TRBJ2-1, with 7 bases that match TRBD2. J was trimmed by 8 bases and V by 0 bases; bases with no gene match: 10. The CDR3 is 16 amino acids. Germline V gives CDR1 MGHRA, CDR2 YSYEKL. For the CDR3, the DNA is TGCGCCAGCAGCCAAGATCGCCGACTAGCACCCCATGAGCAGTTCTTC. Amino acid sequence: CASSQDRRLAPHEQFF.

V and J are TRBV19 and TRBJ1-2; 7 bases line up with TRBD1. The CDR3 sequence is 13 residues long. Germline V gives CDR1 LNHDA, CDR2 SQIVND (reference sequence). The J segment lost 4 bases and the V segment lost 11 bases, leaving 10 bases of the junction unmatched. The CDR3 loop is CAGSRTGVYGYTF. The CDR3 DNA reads TGTGCCGGATCTCGGACAGGCGTCTATGGCTACACCTTC.

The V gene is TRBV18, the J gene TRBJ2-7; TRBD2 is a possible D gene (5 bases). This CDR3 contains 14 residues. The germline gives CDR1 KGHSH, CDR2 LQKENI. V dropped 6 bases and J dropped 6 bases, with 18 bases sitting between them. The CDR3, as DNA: TGTGCCAGCTCCCCAACACGGGAACGCGGCGAGCAGTACTTC. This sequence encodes CASSPTRERGEQYF.

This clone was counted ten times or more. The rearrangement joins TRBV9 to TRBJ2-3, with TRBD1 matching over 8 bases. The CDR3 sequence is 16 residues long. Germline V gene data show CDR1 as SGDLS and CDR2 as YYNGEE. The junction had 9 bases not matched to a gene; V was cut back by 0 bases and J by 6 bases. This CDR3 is CASSVAAQGARDTQYF. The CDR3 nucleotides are TGTGCCAGCAGCGTAGCCGCGCAGGGGGCGAGGGATACGCAGTATTTT.

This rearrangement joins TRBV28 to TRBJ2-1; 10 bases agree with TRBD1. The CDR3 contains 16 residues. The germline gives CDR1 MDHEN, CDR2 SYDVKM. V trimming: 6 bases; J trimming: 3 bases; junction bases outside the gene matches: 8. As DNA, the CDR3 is TGTGCCAGCAGAAACCCTAGGACAGGGGGCTACAATGAGCAGTTCTTC. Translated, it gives CASRNPRTGGYNEQFF. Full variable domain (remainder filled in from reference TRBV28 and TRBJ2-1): DVKVTQSSRYLVKRTGEKVFLECVQDMDHENMFWYRQDPGLGLRLIYFSYDVKMKEKGDIPEGYSVSREKKERFSLILESASTNQTSMYLCASRNPRTGGYNEQFFGPGTRLTVL.

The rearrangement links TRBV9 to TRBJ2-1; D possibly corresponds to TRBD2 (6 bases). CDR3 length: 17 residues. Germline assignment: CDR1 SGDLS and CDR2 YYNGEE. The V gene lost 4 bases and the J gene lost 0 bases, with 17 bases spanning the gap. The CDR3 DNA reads TGTGCCAGCAGCCCGCGGGACGCCCGGAGCTCCTACAATGAGCAGTTCTTC. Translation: CASSPRDARSSYNEQFF. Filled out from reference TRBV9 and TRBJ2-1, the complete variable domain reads DSGVTQTPKHLITATGQRVTLRCSPRSGDLSVYWYQQSLDQGLQFLIQYYNGEERAKGNILERFSAQQFPDLHSELNLSSLELGDSALYFCASSPRDARSSYNEQFFGPGTRLTVL.

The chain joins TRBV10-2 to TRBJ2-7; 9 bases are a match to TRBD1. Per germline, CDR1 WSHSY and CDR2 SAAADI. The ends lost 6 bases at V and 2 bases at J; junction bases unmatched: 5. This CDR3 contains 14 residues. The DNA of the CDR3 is TGCGCCAGCAGGAGGACAGGGGTAGCCTACGAGCAGTACTTC. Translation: CASRRTGVAYEQYF.

The CDR3 bases are TGTGCCAGCTCACCAGACAGGGGGCGGGTCACTGAAGCTTTCTTT. This codes for CASSPDRGRVTEAFF. The V call is TRBV18, the J call TRBJ1-1, with TRBD1 matching over 10 bases. This CDR3 comprises 15 residues. Germline V lookup: CDR1 KGHSH, CDR2 LQKENI. With 2 bases clipped from V and 4 bases from J, the junction kept 4 bases outside the gene matches.

The CDR3 loop is CATSAWGGTNEKLFF. CDR3 bases: TGTGCCACCAGTGCCTGGGGAGGAACTAATGAAAAACTGTTTTTT. V and J are TRBV24-1 and TRBJ1-4; D not resolved. This CDR3 comprises 15 residues. Trimming took 5 bases from V and 1 from J, leaving 10 bases between them. In germline, CDR1 is KGHDR, CDR2 SFDVKD.

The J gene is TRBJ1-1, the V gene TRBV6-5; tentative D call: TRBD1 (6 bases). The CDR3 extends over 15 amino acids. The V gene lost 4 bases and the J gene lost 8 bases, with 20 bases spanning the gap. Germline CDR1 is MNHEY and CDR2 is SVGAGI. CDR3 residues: CASSSPATGPIEAFF. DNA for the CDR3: TGTGCCAGCAGTTCCCCCGCGACAGGACCTATCGAAGCTTTCTTT.

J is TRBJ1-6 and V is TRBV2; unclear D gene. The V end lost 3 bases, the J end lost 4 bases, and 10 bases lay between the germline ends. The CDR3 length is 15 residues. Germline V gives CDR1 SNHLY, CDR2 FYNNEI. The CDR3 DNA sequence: TGTGCCAGCAGTGAGAGGATCCCATATAATTCACCCCTCCACTTT. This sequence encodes CASSERIPYNSPLHF.

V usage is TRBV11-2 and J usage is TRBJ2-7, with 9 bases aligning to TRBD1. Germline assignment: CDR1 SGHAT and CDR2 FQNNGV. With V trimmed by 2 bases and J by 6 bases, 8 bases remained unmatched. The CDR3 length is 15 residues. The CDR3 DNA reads TGTGCCAGCAGCTTACACAGGGGGCCGCCTGGCGAGCAGTACTTC. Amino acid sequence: CASSLHRGPPGEQYF.

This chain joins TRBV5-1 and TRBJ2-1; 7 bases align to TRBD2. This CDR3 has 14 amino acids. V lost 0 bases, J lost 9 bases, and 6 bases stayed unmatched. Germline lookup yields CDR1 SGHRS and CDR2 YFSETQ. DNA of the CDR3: TGCGCCAGCAGCTTGGGGGCGGGGGTCGGTGAGCAGTTCTTC. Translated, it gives CASSLGAGVGEQFF.

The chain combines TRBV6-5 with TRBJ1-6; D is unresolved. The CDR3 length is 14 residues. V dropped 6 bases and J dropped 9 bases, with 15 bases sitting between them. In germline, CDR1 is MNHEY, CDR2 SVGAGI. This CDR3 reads CASRPQPNFSPLHF. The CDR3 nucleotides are TGTGCCAGCAGACCCCAACCGAACTTTTCACCCCTCCACTTT.

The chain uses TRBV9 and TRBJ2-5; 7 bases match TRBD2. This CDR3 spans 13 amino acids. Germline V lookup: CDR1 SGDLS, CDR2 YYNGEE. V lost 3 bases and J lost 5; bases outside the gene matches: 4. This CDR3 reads CASSGPGGETQYF. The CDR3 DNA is TGTGCCAGCAGCGGCCCCGGGGGGGAGACCCAGTACTTC.

The CDR3 spells CATGGGSNQPQHF. The CDR3 DNA sequence: TGTGCCACGGGTGGGGGGAGCAATCAGCCCCAGCATTTT. V gene TRBV12-3 or TRBV12-4 combines with J gene TRBJ1-5, with a possible D match to TRBD1 (5 bases). V dropped 10 bases and J dropped 1 base, with 11 bases sitting between them. The CDR3 sequence is 13 residues long.

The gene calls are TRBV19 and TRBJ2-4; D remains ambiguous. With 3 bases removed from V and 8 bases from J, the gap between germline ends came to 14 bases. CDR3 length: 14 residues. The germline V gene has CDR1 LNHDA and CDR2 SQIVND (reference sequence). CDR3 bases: TGTGCCAGTAGTATTGAGCCCCGCGTTGACATTCAGTACTTC. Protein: CASSIEPRVDIQYF.